Following are 5 T cell receptor beta chains from one sample sequenced in a study of T cell changes during pregnancy in multiple sclerosis. The data were produced by immunoSEQ multiplex PCR, yet TCRdb's version contains in-frame clones alone and is incomplete. Here the sample spans about 40,000 clones, around nine tenths being singletons. The starting material was peripheral blood, obtained in the first trimester of pregnancy. The receptors here all came from a female donor in good health, enrolled as a control in a pregnancy study.

The chain combines TRBV19 with TRBJ1-2; maybe TRBD1 (6 bases). From germline, CDR1 is LNHDA and CDR2 SQIVND (reference sequence). V lost 9 bases to trimming and J lost 4 bases, with 12 bases between them. The CDR3 runs 12 residues. The CDR3 sequence: CASRGRGYGYTF. In DNA, the CDR3 is TGTGCCAGCCGCGGCAGGGGCTATGGCTACACCTTC. Together with reference TRBV19 and TRBJ1-2, the CDR3 gives the full variable domain: DGGITQSPKYLFRKEGQNVTLSCEQNLNHDAMYWYRQDPGQGLRLIYYSQIVNDFQKGDIAEGYSVSREKKESFPLTVTSAQKNPTAFYLCASRGRGYGYTFGSGTRLTVV.

This clone has only a few counts. V and J are TRBV5-5 and TRBJ1-5; D is possibly TRBD1 (5 bases). Trimming pared 0 bases from V and 0 bases from J, leaving 10 bases between. Germline CDR1 SGHKS, CDR2 YYEKEE (reference sequence). The CDR3 has 16 amino acids. The CDR3 reads CASSLGGGGSNQPQHF. Written as DNA, the CDR3 is TGTGCCAGCAGCTTGGGCGGGGGGGGTAGCAATCAGCCCCAGCATTTT.

By frequency in the sample, this clone is medium-sized. The chain recombines TRBV4-3 with TRBJ2-1; the match to TRBD2 covers 12 bases. This CDR3 is built from 16 residues. J was trimmed by 8 bases and V by 1 base; bases with no gene match: 6. The V gene's germline CDR1 is LGHNA and CDR2 YSLEER. CDR3 region: CASSQGGLAGRHEQFF. The CDR3 bases are TGCGCCAGCAGCCAAGGCGGACTAGCGGGGCGTCATGAGCAGTTCTTC.

The genes are TRBV6-5 and TRBJ2-1; TRBD2 agrees at 11 bases. V was pared by 4 bases and J by 7 bases, with 6 bases of the junction left unmatched. The CDR3 covers 15 residues. Germline CDR1 reads MNHEY; CDR2 reads SVGAGI. The CDR3 spells CASSSLAGGGNEQFF. For the CDR3, the DNA is TGTGCCAGCAGTTCGCTAGCGGGGGGCGGTAATGAGCAGTTCTTC.

The V and J genes are TRBV7-3 and TRBJ2-7; TRBD1 matches at 8 bases. The CDR3 extends over 14 amino acids. Germline lookup yields CDR1 SGHTA and CDR2 FQGTGA. After removal of 5 bases from V and 4 bases from J, the junction contained 7 bases not matched to a gene. CDR3 sequence (DNA): TGTGCCAGCAGCGTGCAGGGGGCGTCGTACGAGCAGTACTTC. Translated: CASSVQGASYEQYF.